This note documents a single T cell receptor (beta chain) sequence. The data were obtained in a study of blood T cell repertoires in COVID-19. Study information: COVID-19 samples from acute and convalescent phases originated in the United States, Italy and Spain. From T cells, B-cell-depleted T cells, or PBMCs came the material, which was cDNA or gDNA.

TCRdb's copy holds only in-frame clones and misses some; the assay was immunoSEQ multiplex PCR. This sample has over 200,000 clones; roughly 87% occur once, and the top ten carry 1.9%. The sequencing input was peripheral blood. The clonotype was recovered from a man aged 35 to 55 with active or convalescent COVID-19.

The CDR3 DNA follows: TGTGCCAGCAGCGTAGCCGGCAGGGGTGTAGAGACCCAGTACTTC. Amino acid sequence: CASSVAGRGVETQYF. The chain combines TRBV9 with TRBJ2-5; possibly TRBD1 for D (6 bases). Germline V CDR1 and CDR2: SGDLS, YYNGEE. Deletions cut 0 bases from V and 4 bases from J, with 13 bases between. The CDR3 is 15 residues long.